Following are 6 T cell receptor beta chains from one sample sequenced in a study of T cell repertoires in cytomegalovirus infection. TCRdb passed the reads through MiXCR, listing each CDR3 protein once. This sample has some 300,000 distinct CDR3 sequences; roughly 15% occur once, and the top ten carry 12%. Sequencing was done on a sample of PBMCs. Receptor source: a human donor in good health (CMV status not recorded). Some clones in this sample may be carry-over from other donors' samples.

This clonotype was seen ten or more times. The chain couples TRBV12-3 or TRBV12-4 to TRBJ1-1; the D is unclear. The V end was cut by 3 bases, the J end by 3 bases, with 5 bases between. This CDR3 region has 12 residues. The CDR3 spells CASSFLDTEAFF. The DNA of the CDR3 is TGTGCCAGCAGTTTTCTGGACACTGAAGCTTTCTTT.

The rearrangement links TRBV19 to TRBJ1-1; possibly TRBD1 for D (6 bases). Germline CDR1 and CDR2: LNHDA and SQIVND (reference sequence). The CDR3 has 12 amino acids. Trimming pared 9 bases from V and 6 bases from J, leaving 14 bases between. The CDR3 reads CASRTGTAEAFF. As DNA, the CDR3 is TGTGCCAGCAGAACAGGGACCGCTGAAGCTTTCTTT.

The V and J genes are TRBV5-4 and TRBJ2-5; D gene unclear. Germline V gene sequence: CDR1 SGHNT, CDR2 YYREEE (reference sequence). Trimming left V 3 bases short and J 1 base short, with 16 bases between. The CDR3 runs to 16 residues. The CDR3 DNA reads TGTGCCAGCAGCTCAATGTTTGGGCGCGCCCAAGAGACCCAGTACTTC. Amino acid sequence: CASSSMFGRAQETQYF.

There are many counts of this clonotype. The J gene is TRBJ1-6, the V gene TRBV7-2; D is possibly TRBD1 (5 bases). The CDR3 has 16 residues. Germline CDR1 and CDR2: SGHTA and FQGNSA. V lost 5 bases, J lost 7 bases, and 18 bases lay in between. CDR3 bases: TGTGCCAGCAGCCCCCCAGGCCCAGGGCCAAATTCACCCCTCCACTTT. Protein: CASSPPGPGPNSPLHF.

This clonotype was detected a few times. V usage is TRBV10-3 and J usage is TRBJ1-2; weak D call: TRBD1 (5 bases). The CDR3 is made up of 15 amino acids. V was clipped by 6 bases and J by 7 bases, with 21 bases between them. Looked up from germline, CDR1 is ENHRY and CDR2 is SYGVKD. CDR3 in DNA: TGTGCCATCAGACAATACGGGACGGCCAAGAGTGGCTACACCTTC. Its protein is CAIRQYGTAKSGYTF.

The chain links TRBV20-1 to TRBJ2-3; 9 bases fit TRBD2. The CDR3 contains 17 residues. The germline CDR1 and CDR2 sequences are DFQATT and SNEGSKA (reference sequence). V trimming: 7 bases; J trimming: 1 base; junction bases outside the gene matches: 15. The CDR3 DNA sequence: TGCAGTGGGGACAGCCCAGCGGGGGGTTTCGGCACAGATACGCAGTATTTT. This sequence encodes CSGDSPAGGFGTDTQYF.